Each of the 9 T cell receptor beta chains below was sequenced from the same sample in a study of T cell repertoires in cytomegalovirus infection. TCRdb itself ran the reads through MiXCR, one entry per CDR3 protein. This table has roughly 180,000 distinct CDR3 sequences, roughly 27% appearing once. Specimen: PBMCs. The receptors come from a human donor in good health (CMV status not recorded). Some clones in this sample may be carry-over from other donors' samples.

The chain has TRBV29-1 and TRBJ1-2; D may be TRBD1 (6 bases). The CDR3 sequence is 15 residues long. V lost 6 bases, J lost 2 bases, and 19 bases lay in between. Germline V gives CDR1 SQVTM, CDR2 ANQGSEA. The chain's CDR3 is CSVGGGRGENYGYTF. The CDR3 DNA sequence: TGCAGCGTGGGGGGGGGCCGAGGGGAGAACTATGGCTACACCTTC.

This clonotype was detected ten times or more. The chain employs TRBV7-2 and TRBJ1-2; D perhaps matches TRBD1 (5 bases). This CDR3 has 14 residues. Looked up from germline, CDR1 is SGHTA and CDR2 is FQGNSA. Trimming pared 6 bases from V and 3 bases from J, leaving 14 bases between. The CDR3 DNA follows: TGTGCCAGCAGTTTGTCAGGGATAGACTATGGCTACACCTTC. It is translated as CASSLSGIDYGYTF.

This chain connects TRBV20-1 to TRBJ2-5; D is possibly TRBD1 (6 bases). Germline V gives CDR1 DFQATT, CDR2 SNEGSKA (reference sequence). Trimming stripped 3 bases from V and 1 base from J, with 6 bases between. The length of the CDR3 is 12 residues. The CDR3 DNA follows: TGCAGTGCTAGGACAGGCCAAGAGACCCAGTACTTC. Translated, it gives CSARTGQETQYF.

This clonotype was observed a handful of times. The J gene is TRBJ2-1, the V gene TRBV6-1, with D perhaps TRBD2 (6 bases). From germline, CDR1 is MNHNS and CDR2 SASEGT. V dropped 0 bases and J dropped 8 bases, with 8 bases sitting between them. The CDR3 covers 13 residues. In DNA form, the CDR3 reads TGTGCCAGCAGTGAAGCGTGGGGGGATGAGCAGTTCTTC. Its protein is CASSEAWGDEQFF.

The table lists this clonotype with many counts. The chain employs TRBV7-2 and TRBJ1-2; a possible D gene is TRBD1 (5 bases). The germline gives CDR1 SGHTA, CDR2 FQGNSA. The CDR3 totals 18 residues. V shed 4 bases and J shed 2 bases, with 23 bases lying between them. CDR3 protein: CASSSSVATAHQNYGYTF. In DNA form, the CDR3 reads TGTGCCAGCAGCTCCTCTGTTGCGACAGCCCATCAGAACTATGGCTACACCTTC.

V gene TRBV5-1 combines with J gene TRBJ2-6; D may be TRBD2 (5 bases). Trimming removed 4 bases from V and 0 bases from J, with 11 bases in between. CDR1 and CDR2 from the germline V gene are SGHRS and YFSETQ. This CDR3 region has 16 residues. DNA of the CDR3: TGCGCCAGCAGCGAAGGGAGTAGCTCTGGGGCCAACGTCCTGACTTTC. It translates to CASSEGSSSGANVLTF.

The chain has TRBV2 and TRBJ1-2; 10 positions match TRBD1. J was trimmed by 2 bases and V by 8 bases; bases with no gene match: 8. Germline CDR1 and CDR2: SNHLY and FYNNEI. There are 15 residues in the CDR3. CDR3 bases: TGTGCCAGCGAGACAGGGGGCCAGGGAAACTATGGCTACACCTTC. Its protein is CASETGGQGNYGYTF.

As concerns this clonotype: This may stem from a read error, because a much larger clone lies one nucleotide away. The chain links TRBV7-3 to TRBJ2-5; D is uncertain. The J call is uncertain, as TRBJ2-1 better fits the DNA end. The V gene's germline CDR1 is SGHTA and CDR2 FQGTGA. CDR3 length equals 14 residues. CDR3 residues: CASSLGPSQETQFF. DNA for the CDR3: TGTGCCAGCAGCTTAGGGCCTTCTCAAGAGACCCAGTTCTTC.

In its sample, this clonotype was seen a few times. The CDR3 spells CSARRLAGATHQETQYF. The CDR3 DNA reads as TGCAGTGCTAGAAGGCTAGCGGGGGCCACACACCAAGAGACCCAGTACTTC. The chain combines TRBV20-1 with TRBJ2-5; 10 bases are shared with TRBD2. CDR3 length: 17 amino acids. V lost 2 bases to trimming and J lost 0 bases; unmatched junction nucleotides: 9. CDR1 DFQATT and CDR2 SNEGSKA come from the germline V gene (reference sequence).